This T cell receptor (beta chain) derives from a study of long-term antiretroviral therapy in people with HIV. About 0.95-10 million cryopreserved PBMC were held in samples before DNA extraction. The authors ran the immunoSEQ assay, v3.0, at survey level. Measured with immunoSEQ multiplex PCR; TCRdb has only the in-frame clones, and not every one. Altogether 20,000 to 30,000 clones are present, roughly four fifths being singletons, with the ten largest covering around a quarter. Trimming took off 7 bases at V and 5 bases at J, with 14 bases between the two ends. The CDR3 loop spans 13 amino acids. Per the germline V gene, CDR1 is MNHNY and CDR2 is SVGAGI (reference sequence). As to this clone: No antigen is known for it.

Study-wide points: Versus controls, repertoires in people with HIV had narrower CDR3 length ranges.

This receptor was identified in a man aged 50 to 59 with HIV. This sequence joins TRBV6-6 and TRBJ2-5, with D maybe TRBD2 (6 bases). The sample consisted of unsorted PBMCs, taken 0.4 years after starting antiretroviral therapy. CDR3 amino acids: CASIQRVFETQYF. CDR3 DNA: TGTGCCAGCATCCAGCGGGTGTTCGAGACCCAGTACTTC.